This T cell receptor (beta chain) was found in a study of cytomegalovirus exposure and HLA in healthy donors. Looking at the study overall: Early released data had around 89 million unique TCRs, all coming from HLA-typed donors. Of all 400 or so donors who were genotyped, 80% to 85% belonged to the Caucasian-associated ancestry cluster. Findings of the study overall: What a later analysis reportedly showed was that an Asian-associated ancestry cluster had fewer N-insertions than the roughly 700-donor mean.

This clone was picked up one time. Its specificity is not known. 13 Jbeta primers and 60 Vbeta primers were used for the PCR. Per the authors' pipeline: Later, an analysis found around 77 million unique TCR beta chains, and 9.5 million to 11 million of these were shared. Profiled with immunoSEQ multiplex PCR; TCRdb holds only in-frame clones, not every one. V, J and clone size are those of that table, while D and trimming were read from the DNA. In the table there are 110,000 to 150,000 clones, approximately 78% of which are singletons. The CDR3 runs to 14 residues. V trimming: 2 bases; J trimming: 6 bases; junction bases outside the gene matches: 6. The germline V gene encodes CDR1 SGHRS and CDR2 YFSETQ.

This TCR was recovered from a woman aged 35 to 49 in good health and CMV-seropositive. Sequenced sample: PBMCs. The chain combines TRBV5-1 with TRBJ1-2, with 8 positions matching TRBD1. This CDR3 is CASSLGQGGNGYTF. DNA of the CDR3: TGCGCCAGCAGCTTAGGACAGGGAGGGAATGGCTACACCTTC.